Below, 16 T cell receptor beta chains from the same sample are listed, as sequenced in a study of T cells expressing NK-cell markers. From the 5' RACE reads, TCRdb lists one entry per CDR3 protein and no DNA. The sample includes around 550,000 distinct CDR3 sequences. The sample was blood T cells: a sorted CD56 or NKG2C T cell subset, CD4+ or CD8+ T cells, or bulk PBMC T cells (not recorded which). These receptors were collected from a man aged 18 to 29 in good health.

The gene calls are TRBV7-9 and TRBJ2-7; lacking DNA, the TRBD2 call made by TCRdb goes unchecked. This CDR3 region has 12 residues. CDR1 and CDR2 (germline): SEHNR, FQNEAQ (reference sequence). CDR3 sequence reads: CASGVQTYEQYF.

The rearrangement uses TRBV15 and TRBJ2-1; lacking DNA, the TRBD1 call made by TCRdb goes unchecked. There are 16 residues in the CDR3. In germline, CDR1 is LNHNV, CDR2 YYDKDF (reference sequence). This CDR3 reads CATSRDSSGPYNEQFF. The variable domain in full, with the rest retrieved from reference TRBV15 and TRBJ2-1, is DAMVIQNPRYQVTQFGKPVTLSCSQTLNHNVMYWYQQKSSQAPKLLFHYYDKDFNNEADTPDNFQSRRPNTSFCFLDIRSPGLGDTAMYLCATSRDSSGPYNEQFFGPGTRLTVL.

V usage is TRBV15 and J usage is TRBJ2-1; TCRdb reports TRBD2, a call that lacks DNA to check it against. The germline gives CDR1 LNHNV, CDR2 YYDKDF (reference sequence). This CDR3 spans 15 amino acids. CDR3 sequence: CATSERLAGNNEQFF.

The genes are TRBV7-8 and TRBJ2-1. This CDR3 is built from 15 residues. The V gene's germline CDR1 is SGHVS and CDR2 FQNEAQ. The CDR3: CASSPQRDSYNEQFF.

This sequence joins TRBV29-1 and TRBJ1-1; the TRBD1 assignment by TCRdb is unverifiable without DNA. The germline V gene has CDR1 SQVTM and CDR2 ANQGSEA. This CDR3 spans 14 amino acids. CDR3 amino acids: CSVLLRTVNTEAFF.

The chain uses TRBV20-1 and TRBJ2-3; as DNA is missing, the TRBD1 call by TCRdb cannot be tested. The CDR3 loop spans 14 amino acids. CDR1 and CDR2 from the germline V gene are DFQATT and SNEGSKA (reference sequence). CDR3: CSATPGQGSNTQYF.

This chain uses TRBV10-3 with TRBJ2-1; with no DNA, the TCRdb D assignment of TRBD1 cannot be verified. Looked up from germline, CDR1 is ENHRY and CDR2 is SYGVKD. The CDR3 is 15 amino acids. The CDR3 here is CAISAQGSPDGEQFF.

The rearrangement joins TRBV28 to TRBJ2-1; TCRdb outputs TRBD1, but without DNA this stays unchecked. The V gene's germline CDR1 is MDHEN and CDR2 SYDVKM. The CDR3 extends over 17 amino acids. CDR3 sequence reads: CASSSGQATFTYNEQFF.

This rearrangement joins TRBV7-2 to TRBJ1-1. The CDR3 is made up of 16 amino acids. Germline-derived CDR1 and CDR2 are SGHTA and FQGNSA. CDR3 sequence reads: CASSLPPRQAKNEAFF.

The gene calls are TRBV12-3 or TRBV12-4 and TRBJ2-1; TCRdb calls TRBD2, which cannot be checked without DNA. CDR3 length equals 15 residues. CDR3 residues: CASSFSLAGGVEQFF.

The gene calls are TRBV24-1 and TRBJ2-1; TCRdb designates TRBD1, a call that cannot be tested without DNA. CDR1 and CDR2 from the germline V gene are KGHDR and SFDVKD. This CDR3 has 12 residues. CDR3 amino acids: CATSDLGRKQFF.

This chain joins TRBV5-6 and TRBJ1-5. The CDR3 totals 15 residues. Germline CDR1 is SGHDT and CDR2 is YYEEEE. CDR3 sequence reads: CASSLRVYSNQPQHF. Full variable domain (remainder filled in from reference TRBV5-6 and TRBJ1-5): DAGVTQSPTHLIKTRGQQVTLRCSPKSGHDTVSWYQQALGQGPQFIFQYYEEEERQRGNFPDRFSGHQFPNYSSELNVNALLLGDSALYLCASSLRVYSNQPQHFGDGTRLSIL.

The genes are TRBV5-1 and TRBJ2-4. The germline V gene has CDR1 SGHRS and CDR2 YFSETQ. The CDR3 covers 14 residues. The CDR3 reads CASSNPASGNIQYF.

The V gene is TRBV21-1, the J gene TRBJ2-7; without DNA, the TCRdb call of TRBD2 cannot be checked. TRBV21-1 counts as a pseudogene. The CDR3 has 11 residues. This CDR3 is CASREGNEQYF.

The chain employs TRBV5-1 and TRBJ2-3; the TCRdb call, TRBD1, lacks DNA for checking. Germline values: CDR1 SGHRS, CDR2 YFSETQ. The CDR3 is 13 amino acids. The CDR3: CATKFGKVDTQYF.

This chain links TRBV5-1 with TRBJ2-7; TCRdb indicates TRBD1, and absent DNA this call remains unverified. The CDR3 totals 15 residues. Germline V gene data show CDR1 as SGHRS and CDR2 as YFSETQ. CDR3 residues: CASSSGGTAEYEQYF.